The present entry profiles one TCR beta chain with its context. Its antigen is still unknown. Relative to the germline gene, one junction end is altered; a read error may explain this. This entry comes from a study of OX40 agonist ivuxolimab in advanced cancers. The overall study: The patients received ivuxolimab by intravenous route every 2 weeks at 0.01 to 10 mg/kg.

Notes on the study in general: Low clonal expansion, among the lowest seen, marked partial responders at 0.1-3.0 mg/kg.

Germline CDR1 is MNHEY and CDR2 is SVGAGI. The CDR3 consists of 12 residues. Measured with immunoSEQ multiplex PCR; TCRdb has only the in-frame clones, and not every one. This sample has tens of thousands of clones, with 85% to 90% found just once. This clonotype was sampled from an adult with an advanced solid tumor such as melanoma, head and neck, liver or kidney cancer. This specimen consisted of CD4+ or CD8+ T cells sorted from blood, obtained in a trial of the OX40 agonist ivuxolimab. The rearrangement uses TRBV6-5 and TRBJ2-1; D is uncertain. CDR3 bases: TGTGCCAGCAGTTACAACTACAATGGGCAGTTCTTC. Its protein is CASSYNYNGQFF.